The clone carrying this T cell receptor (beta chain) was found a few times. This sample stems from a study of blood T cell repertoires in COVID-19. Background on the study: The cDNA or gDNA used as material had been derived from T cells, B-cell-depleted T cells, or PBMCs.

This CDR3 is 13 amino acids long. CDR1 is SGHAT, CDR2 FQNNGV, per germline. The V and J ends lost 2 bases and 7 bases respectively, with 9 bases between them. Original handling: Amplified reference gene primers provided the basis for estimating nucleated cell counts. TCRdb keeps only in-frame clones here, not all; method: immunoSEQ multiplex PCR. From that table come the V and J calls and clone size; the DNA was used to work out D and trimming. This table has fewer than 300,000 clones, 70% to 80% appearing once. The receptor was derived from an elderly woman with acute or convalescent COVID-19. This chain links TRBV11-2 with TRBJ2-1; D is perhaps TRBD2 (6 bases). The sequencing input was peripheral blood. Here the CDR3 reads CASSLRELNEQFF. For the CDR3, the DNA is TGTGCCAGCAGCTTACGGGAGCTAAATGAGCAGTTCTTC.